The clone carrying this T cell receptor (beta chain) has only a few counts. What it binds is unknown. The sample comes from a study of T cell repertoires in cytomegalovirus infection. Study-wide context: Carrying CMV and the relevant HLA type showed in public TCR beta signatures. General study findings and limits: The study identified carriers of CMV plus the relevant HLA from cumulative public TCR beta family frequency. The ex vivo response showed dominance by HLA-C-restricted CMV-specific TCR beta clonotypes.

TCRdb independently ran MiXCR on the reads; one entry per CDR3 protein. The sample consists of under 850,000 distinct CDR3 sequences, roughly 35% of them appearing once. The V end lost 7 bases, the J end lost 9 bases, and 19 bases lay between the germline ends. The CDR3 has 14 amino acids. In germline, CDR1 is MNHNS, CDR2 SASEGT. The chain carries TRBV6-1 and TRBJ1-5, with a possible D match to TRBD1 (5 bases). This TCR was sampled from a human donor in good health (CMV status not recorded). Some clones in this sample may be carry-over from other donors' samples. The specimen sequenced was PBMCs. The CDR3: CASNPVGTVRPQHF. CDR3 DNA: TGTGCCAGCAATCCCGTCGGGACGGTACGGCCCCAGCATTTT.